A single sample is the source of the 10 T cell receptor beta chains below, sequenced in a study of blood T cell repertoires in COVID-19. Assay: immunoSEQ multiplex PCR; the TCRdb copy retains only in-frame clones and omits some. Altogether 120,000 to 150,000 clones are present, around 80% being singletons, with the ten largest covering 35% to 45%. The specimen was peripheral blood. The receptors were sampled from a human donor in a cohort sampled during active COVID-19.

V is TRBV5-4 and J is TRBJ2-3; 8 bases fit TRBD2. Per the germline V gene, CDR1 is SGHNT and CDR2 is YYREEE (reference sequence). The V gene end was trimmed by 4 bases and the J gene end by 0 bases; junction bases not matched to a gene: 4. There are 15 residues in the CDR3. CDR3 in amino acids: CASSRTSGSTDTQYF. The CDR3 DNA reads TGTGCCAGCAGCCGCACTAGCGGTAGCACAGATACGCAGTATTTT.

This chain connects TRBV7-6 to TRBJ1-4, with 7 bases identical to TRBD1. This CDR3 is 12 amino acids long. The V gene end was trimmed by 5 bases and the J gene end by 8 bases; junction bases not matched to a gene: 2. Per germline, CDR1 SGHVS and CDR2 FNYEAQ. CDR3 amino acids: CASSARGEKLFF. Written as DNA, the CDR3 is TGTGCCAGCAGCGCCAGGGGGGAAAAACTGTTTTTT.

The chain has TRBV24-1 and TRBJ2-2, with 14 bases lining up with TRBD2. This CDR3 spans 18 amino acids. Germline lookup yields CDR1 KGHDR and CDR2 SFDVKD. V lost 2 bases to trimming and J lost 4 bases; unmatched junction nucleotides: 5. The CDR3 sequence is CATSDYGLAGGPTGELFF. CDR3 DNA sequence: TGTGCCACCAGTGATTACGGACTAGCGGGGGGCCCCACCGGGGAGCTGTTTTTT.

The chain recombines TRBV4-1 with TRBJ2-3; 7 bases match TRBD1. Germline loops: CDR1 MGHRA, CDR2 YSYEKL. The V and J ends lost 2 bases and 6 bases, in that order; junction bases with no gene match: 5. This CDR3 is built from 14 residues. Written as DNA, the CDR3 is TGCGCCAGCAGCCAATCCGGGACAGACGATACGCAGTATTTT. Translation gives CASSQSGTDDTQYF.

The chain combines TRBV5-1 with TRBJ1-4, with 7 bases matching TRBD1. Trimming cost V 0 bases and J 3 bases; bases outside gene matches: 2. The CDR3 length is 15 residues. Looked up from germline, CDR1 is SGHRS and CDR2 is YFSETQ. DNA of the CDR3: TGCGCCAGCAGCTTGGGAGACAGGGCTAATGAAAAACTGTTTTTT. Translated: CASSLGDRANEKLFF.

This clone came up a few times. This sequence joins TRBV7-2 and TRBJ1-6; perhaps TRBD1 as D (6 bases). This CDR3 has 13 amino acids. Per the germline V gene, CDR1 is SGHTA and CDR2 is FQGNSA. With 5 bases removed from V and 5 bases from J, the gap between germline ends came to 7 bases. CDR3 in amino acids: CASSRQDNSPLHF. The CDR3 region has the DNA TGTGCCAGCAGCCGACAGGATAATTCACCCCTCCACTTT.

The chain employs TRBV9 and TRBJ2-3; D perhaps matches TRBD1 (6 bases). CDR1 and CDR2 from the germline V gene are SGDLS and YYNGEE. The CDR3 consists of 16 residues. The V and J ends lost 2 bases and 0 bases respectively, with 13 bases between them. The CDR3 DNA reads as TGTGCCAGCAGCGTTACAGGGCATCCTAGCACAGATACGCAGTATTTT. Protein: CASSVTGHPSTDTQYF.

CDR3 coding DNA: TGCGCCAGCAGCTTCCCCGGGACAGGCTCCTACGAGCAGTACTTC. Protein product: CASSFPGTGSYEQYF. This rearrangement joins TRBV5-1 to TRBJ2-7, with 8 bases lining up with TRBD1. V lost 2 bases to trimming and J lost 0 bases; unmatched junction nucleotides: 4. CDR3 length: 15 amino acids. The V gene's germline CDR1 is SGHRS and CDR2 YFSETQ.

This chain joins TRBV5-1 and TRBJ2-7, with 11 bases identical to TRBD2. Germline trimming cut 4 bases from V and 0 bases from J; bases unmatched to any gene: 3. The germline V gene has CDR1 SGHRS and CDR2 YFSETQ. This CDR3 is 15 amino acids long. CDR3 sequence (DNA): TGCGCCAGCAGCGAGGGACTAGCGGTCTCCTACGAGCAGTACTTC. It is translated as CASSEGLAVSYEQYF.

The gene calls are TRBV9 and TRBJ2-5, with 9 bases fitting TRBD2. Trimming removed 0 bases from V and 1 base from J; junction bases left unmatched: 4. The germline CDR1 and CDR2 sequences are SGDLS and YYNGEE. The CDR3 length is 16 residues. CDR3 residues: CASSVAATSGQETQYF. The CDR3 nucleotides read TGTGCCAGCAGCGTAGCTGCGACTAGCGGCCAAGAGACCCAGTACTTC.